The 27 T cell receptor beta chains below were found in one sample sequenced in a study of cytomegalovirus exposure and HLA in healthy donors. The PCR was carried out with 60 Vbeta primers and 13 Jbeta primers. TCRdb's copy holds only in-frame clones and misses some; the assay was immunoSEQ multiplex PCR. The sample lists about 200,000 clones; around 86% were seen once. Material: PBMCs. The source is a woman between 35 and 50 years old in good health and CMV-seronegative.

The chain links TRBV7-9 to TRBJ1-1; no clear D gene. CDR1 and CDR2 from the germline V gene are SEHNR and FQNEAQ (reference sequence). The ends were cut back, 1 base at V and 1 base at J, with 10 bases in the middle. The CDR3 loop spans 15 amino acids. CDR3 residues: CASSLGGAQNTEAFF. In DNA form, the CDR3 reads TGTGCCAGCAGCTTAGGAGGAGCACAGAACACTGAAGCTTTCTTT.

This clone was detected a few times. This chain joins TRBV6-4 and TRBJ2-1; TRBD1 aligns across 11 bases. Germline values: CDR1 MRHNA, CDR2 SNTAGT. With 8 bases clipped from V and 8 bases from J, the junction kept 14 bases outside the gene matches. The CDR3 covers 16 residues. CDR3 nucleotide sequence: TGTGCCAGCGGAGGACAGGGGGCGCCTACTTTCCATGAGCAGTTCTTC. It is translated as CASGGQGAPTFHEQFF.

This chain connects TRBV27 to TRBJ2-7, with D perhaps matching TRBD1 (6 bases). In germline, CDR1 is MNHEY, CDR2 SMNVEV (reference sequence). V dropped 2 bases and J dropped 7 bases, with 15 bases sitting between them. CDR3 length: 14 residues. The CDR3 spells CASSLGTPVGEQYF. CDR3 bases: TGTGCCAGCAGTTTAGGGACACCCGTGGGGGAGCAGTACTTC.

The chain carries TRBV7-9 and TRBJ2-2; 8 nucleotides match TRBD1. The V gene's germline CDR1 is SEHNR and CDR2 FQNEAQ (reference sequence). The CDR3 is made up of 16 amino acids. V was pared by 5 bases and J by 3 bases, with 8 bases of the junction left unmatched. The CDR3 nucleotides are TGTGCCAGCAGCCCGCGGACAGGGCCCGACACCGGGGAGCTGTTTTTT. It encodes CASSPRTGPDTGELFF.

This chain links TRBV28 with TRBJ1-3; D is ambiguous. Germline assignment: CDR1 MDHEN and CDR2 SYDVKM. CDR3 length: 14 residues. The V end was cut by 4 bases, the J end by 2 bases, with 9 bases between. The DNA of the CDR3 is TGTGCCAGCAGTTCCTCTAACCCTGGAAACACCATATATTTT. Its protein product is CASSSSNPGNTIYF.

CDR3 protein: CASSLGAGDGGEQYF. CDR3 bases: TGCGCCAGCAGCTTAGGAGCGGGAGACGGAGGCGAGCAGTACTTC. The rearrangement links TRBV5-1 to TRBJ2-7, with TRBD2 matching over 8 bases. CDR1 is SGHRS and CDR2 is YFSETQ in the germline V gene. V shed 2 bases and J 6 bases; nucleotides not matched to a gene: 10. The CDR3 runs to 15 residues. Full variable domain (rest looked up from reference TRBV5-1 and TRBJ2-7): KAGVTQTPRYLIKTRGQQVTLSCSPISGHRSVSWYQQTPGQGLQFLFEYFSETQRNKGNFPGRFSGRQFSNSRSEMNVSTLELGDSALYLCASSLGAGDGGEQYFGPGTRLTVT.

V and J are TRBV23-1 and TRBJ1-5; a possible D gene is TRBD1 (5 bases). TRBV23-1 is an open reading frame, and its role is uncertain. V was trimmed by 8 bases and J by 6 bases, leaving 17 bases between them. This CDR3 contains 14 residues. DNA for the CDR3: TGCGCCAGCGAGCCTGGGGCGGCGGCTCAGCCCCAGCATTTT. It yields the protein CASEPGAAAQPQHF.

The chain joins TRBV5-4 to TRBJ2-3, with unresolved D. Trimming cost V 5 bases and J 3 bases, with 10 bases left between them. Germline CDR1 SGHNT, CDR2 YYREEE (reference sequence). The CDR3 has 13 amino acids. For the CDR3, the DNA is TGTGCCAGCAGTTCCTCTGAGACAGATACGCAGTATTTT. Protein sequence: CASSSSETDTQYF.

The gene calls are TRBV28 and TRBJ2-7; 9 bases align to TRBD1. CDR3 length: 15 amino acids. Germline CDR1 is MDHEN and CDR2 is SYDVKM. Germline trimming cut 2 bases from V and 7 bases from J; bases unmatched to any gene: 9. In DNA form, the CDR3 reads TGTGCCAGCAGTTTAAAGTGGGACAGGGTGGGGGAGCAGTACTTC. Protein sequence: CASSLKWDRVGEQYF.

The J gene is TRBJ2-7, the V gene TRBV18, with 8 bases lining up with TRBD1. In germline, CDR1 is KGHSH, CDR2 LQKENI. J gave up 5 bases and V 5 bases, and 8 bases lay outside the gene matches. The CDR3 sequence is 14 residues long. This chain's CDR3 is CASSAGGQGHEQYF. As DNA, the CDR3 is TGTGCCAGCTCAGCAGGAGGACAGGGCCACGAGCAGTACTTC.

The chain combines TRBV7-9 with TRBJ2-2, with D uncertain. Between the trimmed V and J ends, which lost 1 base and 6 bases, there was a span of 3 bases. CDR3 length equals 12 residues. Germline V gene data show CDR1 as SEHNR and CDR2 as FQNEAQ (reference sequence). The CDR3 region is CASSLDSGELFF. CDR3 in DNA: TGTGCCAGCAGCTTAGACTCCGGGGAGCTGTTTTTT.

The rearrangement uses TRBV19 and TRBJ2-5; weak D call: TRBD2 (6 bases). The germline V gene encodes CDR1 LNHDA and CDR2 SQIVND (reference sequence). With 6 bases removed from V and 5 bases from J, the gap between germline ends came to 13 bases. This CDR3 comprises 13 residues. The CDR3 nucleotides are TGTGCCAGTAGGTCGGGGAGCGGGGAGACCCAGTACTTC. It is translated as CASRSGSGETQYF.

As for this clone: Other DNA sequences in the sample encode the same CDR3. CDR3 sequence reads: CASSIWTGDQPQHF. The CDR3 DNA reads TGTGCCAGTAGTATCTGGACAGGAGATCAGCCCCAGCATTTT. J is TRBJ1-5 and V is TRBV19, with 7 bases lining up with TRBD1. CDR1 and CDR2 (germline): LNHDA, SQIVND (reference sequence). V trimming: 3 bases; J trimming: 5 bases; junction bases outside the gene matches: 4. The CDR3 runs 14 residues.

V gene TRBV19 combines with J gene TRBJ2-2; TRBD2 matches at 7 bases. The CDR3 covers 15 residues. The germline V gene encodes CDR1 LNHDA and CDR2 SQIVND (reference sequence). Germline trimming cut 5 bases from V and 3 bases from J; bases unmatched to any gene: 6. This CDR3 is CASSALAGYTGELFF. In DNA form, the CDR3 reads TGTGCCAGTAGTGCCTTAGCGGGCTACACCGGGGAGCTGTTTTTT.

This chain connects TRBV19 to TRBJ2-1; 9 bases are shared with TRBD2. CDR3 size: 19 residues. The trim removed 7 bases at V and 0 bases at J, leaving 16 bases unmatched. In germline, CDR1 is LNHDA, CDR2 SQIVND (reference sequence). The DNA for the CDR3 is TGTGCCAGTACCTCAAAATTAGGGCTAGCGGGGAGCTCCTACAATGAGCAGTTCTTC. Translating gives CASTSKLGLAGSSYNEQFF.

The V call is TRBV5-6, the J call TRBJ1-1; D unresolved. This CDR3 contains 14 residues. V shed 3 bases and J shed 4 bases, with 13 bases lying between them. CDR1 is SGHDT and CDR2 is YYEEEE in the germline V gene. The CDR3 sequence: CASSSDFGFTEAFF. CDR3 in DNA: TGTGCCAGCAGCTCAGATTTCGGGTTCACTGAAGCTTTCTTT.

A word on this clone: The identical CDR3 is also encoded by other nucleotide sequences in the sample. This chain joins TRBV30 and TRBJ2-7; tentatively, D is TRBD1 (6 bases). Germline CDR1 GTSNPN, CDR2 SVGIG (reference sequence). Trimming left V 3 bases short and J 3 bases short, with 9 bases between. The CDR3 consists of 12 residues. The CDR3 sequence is CAWSRDNYEQYF. The DNA of the CDR3 is TGTGCCTGGAGCCGGGACAACTACGAGCAGTACTTC. The full variable domain, rest sourced from reference TRBV30 and TRBJ2-7, is SQTIHQWPATLVQPVGSPLSLECTVEGTSNPNLYWYRQAAGRGLQLLFYSVGIGQISSEVPQNLSASRPQDRQFILSSKKLLLSDSGFYLCAWSRDNYEQYFGPGTRLTVT.

This chain joins TRBV10-1 and TRBJ1-3; a weak D match, TRBD1 (6 bases). The V gene's germline CDR1 is WNHNN and CDR2 SYGVQD (reference sequence). Trimming removed 6 bases at V and 0 bases at J, with 12 bases between. The CDR3 is 15 residues long. The CDR3 nucleotides read TGCGCCAGCAGCCCGGGACACCCCTCTGGAAACACCATATATTTT. The encoded protein is CASSPGHPSGNTIYF.

This chain uses TRBV7-9 with TRBJ2-3; perhaps TRBD1 as D (6 bases). The V gene lost 1 base and the J gene lost 3 bases, with 14 bases spanning the gap. CDR3 size: 16 residues. CDR1 and CDR2 from the germline V gene are SEHNR and FQNEAQ (reference sequence). This CDR3 reads CASSLEMRQVTDTQYF. CDR3 bases: TGTGCCAGCAGCTTAGAAATGAGACAGGTTACAGATACGCAGTATTTT. Filled out from reference TRBV7-9 and TRBJ2-3, the complete variable domain reads DTGVSQNPRHKITKRGQNVTFRCDPISEHNRLYWYRQTLGQGPEFLTYFQNEAQLEKSRLLSDRFSAERPKGSFSTLEIQRTEQGDSAMYLCASSLEMRQVTDTQYFGPGTRLTVL.

This clone has a handful of counts. V and J are TRBV11-3 and TRBJ2-1; D may be TRBD1 (6 bases). The CDR3 is made up of 13 amino acids. Germline CDR1 is SGHNT and CDR2 is YENEEA. The V and J ends lost 5 bases and 5 bases respectively, with 10 bases between them. CDR3 DNA: TGTGCCAGCAGCCACAGGGTCAACAATGAGCAGTTCTTC. Its protein is CASSHRVNNEQFF.

This rearrangement joins TRBV6-1 to TRBJ1-3, with D possibly TRBD1 on 6 matching bases. Trimming took 4 bases from V and 8 from J, leaving 18 bases between them. There are 15 residues in the CDR3. Germline CDR1 and CDR2: MNHNS and SASEGT. The CDR3: CASSVSRGKRDTIYF. The CDR3, as DNA: TGTGCCAGCAGTGTAAGCAGGGGAAAACGTGACACCATATATTTT.

The chain combines TRBV9 with TRBJ1-1; tentatively, D is TRBD1 (5 bases). Germline CDR1 and CDR2: SGDLS and YYNGEE. Trimming took off 4 bases at V and 6 bases at J, with 13 bases between the two ends. The CDR3 runs 13 residues. CDR3 amino acids: CASSTTVNSEAFF. For the CDR3, the DNA is TGTGCCAGCAGCACGACAGTAAATTCTGAAGCTTTCTTT.

V gene TRBV5-1 combines with J gene TRBJ1-2, with D unclear. CDR3 length equals 15 residues. CDR1 and CDR2 (germline): SGHRS, YFSETQ. V was clipped by 1 base and J by 0 bases, with 10 bases between them. CDR3 nucleotides: TGCGCCAGCAGCTTGAGCGAAAACCCTAACTATGGCTACACCTTC. This translates into CASSLSENPNYGYTF.

The V gene is TRBV19, the J gene TRBJ2-1; TRBD2 matches at 11 bases. There are 16 residues in the CDR3. J lost 7 bases, V lost 5 bases, and 10 bases had no gene match. In germline, CDR1 is LNHDA, CDR2 SQIVND (reference sequence). CDR3 residues: CASSPSLAGGRNEQFF. The CDR3 nucleotides are TGTGCCAGTAGTCCCTCGCTAGCGGGAGGACGAAATGAGCAGTTCTTC.

This chain uses TRBV19 with TRBJ2-1; 11 bases are shared with TRBD1. The CDR3 has 15 amino acids. Germline assignment: CDR1 LNHDA and CDR2 SQIVND (reference sequence). J lost 6 bases, V lost 7 bases, and 8 bases had no gene match. CDR3: CASTRGQGASNEQFF. In DNA form, the CDR3 reads TGTGCCAGTACCCGAGGACAGGGGGCTAGCAATGAGCAGTTCTTC. Using reference TRBV19 and TRBJ2-1 for the parts outside the CDR3, the full variable domain is DGGITQSPKYLFRKEGQNVTLSCEQNLNHDAMYWYRQDPGQGLRLIYYSQIVNDFQKGDIAEGYSVSREKKESFPLTVTSAQKNPTAFYLCASTRGQGASNEQFFGPGTRLTVL.

The chain carries TRBV7-9 and TRBJ2-3; maybe TRBD1 (5 bases). The germline V gene has CDR1 SEHNR and CDR2 FQNEAQ (reference sequence). The CDR3 sequence is 18 residues long. The ends were cut back, 6 bases at V and 1 base at J, with 23 bases in the middle. The CDR3 here is CASSHDSYLIFGTDTQYF. The CDR3 DNA reads as TGTGCCAGCAGTCACGACAGCTACCTCATTTTTGGCACAGATACGCAGTATTTT.

The V gene is TRBV6-5, the J gene TRBJ2-3; a weak D match, TRBD1 (6 bases). Trimming cost V 6 bases and J 4 bases, with 14 bases left between them. CDR1 is MNHEY, CDR2 SVGAGI, per germline. This CDR3 has 14 amino acids. This CDR3 is CASSRKQGSDTQYF. The CDR3 DNA reads TGTGCCAGCAGCAGGAAACAGGGCTCAGATACGCAGTATTTT.